Below are 20 T cell receptor beta chains sequenced from a single sample in a study of shared clonotypes between healthy human individuals. Profiling relied on immunoSEQ multiplex PCR, and the TCRdb table lists in-frame clones only, not all of them. The profile covers 2 million to 2.5 million clones, with 85% to 95% appearing a single time and 1.5% to 2% taken by the ten largest. Positive CCR7 selection of CD45RO-negative cells yielded the naive CD8 cells, and terminally differentiated effector memory CD45RA+ cells were excluded. What was sequenced was naive CD8+ T cells from PBMCs. These receptors came from a young man in good health. Some clones in this sample may be carry-over from other donors' samples.

The genes are TRBV6-6 and TRBJ2-7, with D tentatively TRBD2 (5 bases). Trimming pared 2 bases from V and 0 bases from J, leaving 8 bases between. Germline V gene data show CDR1 as MNHNY and CDR2 as SVGAGI (reference sequence). The CDR3 has 14 residues. This chain's CDR3 is CASSYEAGSYEQYF. For the CDR3, the DNA is TGTGCCAGCAGTTACGAGGCGGGCTCCTACGAGCAGTACTTC.

CDR3 residues: CASGVARSYEQYF. As DNA, the CDR3 is TGTGCCAGCGGCGTAGCGCGCTCCTACGAGCAGTACTTC. The V call is TRBV11-1, the J call TRBJ2-7, with D perhaps TRBD2 (5 bases). With 8 bases removed from V and 0 bases from J, the gap between germline ends came to 11 bases. CDR3 length: 13 residues. Per the germline V gene, CDR1 is SGHAT and CDR2 is FQDESV (reference sequence).

This chain uses TRBV27 with TRBJ1-2; D not certain. The CDR3 consists of 15 residues. The V gene lost 3 bases and the J gene lost 5 bases, with 16 bases spanning the gap. The germline CDR1 and CDR2 sequences are MNHEY and SMNVEV (reference sequence). For the CDR3, the DNA is TGTGCCAGCAGTTTGACGGGATCTAAACGGTATGGCTACACCTTC. The encoded protein is CASSLTGSKRYGYTF.

In its sample, this clone was seen a few times. The rearrangement links TRBV19 to TRBJ1-1; D call uncertain. The CDR3 contains 13 residues. The V and J ends lost 5 bases and 5 bases respectively, with 12 bases between them. CDR1 is LNHDA and CDR2 is SQIVND in the germline V gene (reference sequence). CDR3 protein: CASSHELWTEAFF. The CDR3 coding sequence is TGTGCCAGTAGTCACGAATTGTGGACTGAAGCTTTCTTT.

This chain uses TRBV6-1 with TRBJ2-2; TRBD2 aligns across 7 bases. Trimming removed 4 bases from V and 8 bases from J; junction bases left unmatched: 10. This CDR3 contains 15 residues. Germline lookup yields CDR1 MNHNS and CDR2 SASEGT. The CDR3 is CASSVAGTMPGELFF. CDR3 sequence (DNA): TGTGCCAGCAGTGTTGCGGGGACTATGCCTGGGGAGCTGTTTTTT.

The V gene is TRBV28, the J gene TRBJ1-1; the match to TRBD1 covers 9 bases. The germline gives CDR1 MDHEN, CDR2 SYDVKM. The length of the CDR3 is 14 residues. V lost 6 bases to trimming and J lost 5 bases; unmatched junction nucleotides: 7. CDR3 loop: CASRTGQGTTEAFF. DNA for the CDR3: TGTGCCAGCAGGACGGGACAGGGTACGACTGAAGCTTTCTTT.

The chain combines TRBV11-2 with TRBJ2-3, with 9 bases lining up with TRBD2. The J segment lost 2 bases and the V segment lost 0 bases, leaving 6 bases of the junction unmatched. This CDR3 contains 17 residues. The germline V gene encodes CDR1 SGHAT and CDR2 FQNNGV. In nucleotides, the CDR3 is TGTGCCAGCAGCTTAGATCTGTTAGCGGGAGTCACAGATACGCAGTATTTT. Residues: CASSLDLLAGVTDTQYF. Supplemented by reference TRBV11-2 and TRBJ2-3, the full variable domain reads EAGVAQSPRYKIIEKRQSVAFWCNPISGHATLYWYQQILGQGPKLLIQFQNNGVVDDSQLPKDRFSAERLKGVDSTLKIQPAKLEDSAVYLCASSLDLLAGVTDTQYFGPGTRLTVL.

The V and J genes are TRBV29-1 and TRBJ2-7; 12 bases are shared with TRBD2. The germline gives CDR1 SQVTM, CDR2 ANQGSEA. V lost 6 bases to trimming and J lost 2 bases; unmatched junction nucleotides: 5. This CDR3 comprises 14 residues. The CDR3 coding sequence is TGCAGCGTCTCCCGGACTAGCGGGACCTACGAGCAGTACTTC. Protein sequence: CSVSRTSGTYEQYF.

This chain connects TRBV5-6 to TRBJ2-5; D is unresolved. Deletions cut 3 bases from V and 5 bases from J, with 11 bases between. Germline V gene data show CDR1 as SGHDT and CDR2 as YYEEEE. CDR3 length equals 13 residues. The CDR3 reads CASSWALGETQYF. The CDR3 DNA is TGTGCCAGCAGCTGGGCCCTAGGGGAGACCCAGTACTTC.

This clone was recorded once. The CDR3 reads CASSRDRGADEQYF. The CDR3, as DNA: TGCGCCAGCAGCCGTGACAGGGGAGCGGACGAGCAGTACTTC. This chain uses TRBV4-1 with TRBJ2-7, with TRBD1 identical over 8 bases. CDR1 and CDR2 (germline): MGHRA, YSYEKL. V trimming: 4 bases; J trimming: 5 bases; junction bases outside the gene matches: 7. The CDR3 has 14 residues.

The chain combines TRBV7-9 with TRBJ2-1; D gene ambiguous. CDR3 length: 12 amino acids. The germline V gene encodes CDR1 SEHNR and CDR2 FQNEAQ (reference sequence). V dropped 5 bases and J dropped 10 bases, with 12 bases sitting between them. The CDR3 reads CASSHDSPEQFF. CDR3 DNA: TGTGCCAGCAGCCACGACTCCCCCGAGCAGTTCTTC.

The chain recombines TRBV7-9 with TRBJ1-5; the D gene is possibly TRBD1 (6 bases). The CDR3 consists of 14 residues. Deletions cut 5 bases from V and 8 bases from J, with 16 bases between. Germline-derived CDR1 and CDR2 are SEHNR and FQNEAQ (reference sequence). CDR3 bases: TGTGCCAGCAGCCTCCAGGGGCTGGGGGAGCCCCAGCATTTT. This sequence encodes CASSLQGLGEPQHF.

This clone was detected only once. J is TRBJ1-2 and V is TRBV30; D not certain. The CDR3 loop spans 11 amino acids. Per the germline V gene, CDR1 is GTSNPN and CDR2 is SVGIG (reference sequence). V gave up 1 base and J gave up 8 bases, with 8 bases separating them. CDR3 sequence (DNA): TGTGCCTGGAGTGCCCCCCTGGGCTACACCTTC. Amino acids: CAWSAPLGYTF.

The chain links TRBV2 to TRBJ2-5; D is unclear. V gave up 6 bases and J gave up 2 bases, with 16 bases separating them. This CDR3 comprises 15 residues. The V gene's germline CDR1 is SNHLY and CDR2 FYNNEI. The CDR3, as DNA: TGTGCCAGCAGGGGGAAGTGGGCAGCACAAGAGACCCAGTACTTC. Protein: CASRGKWAAQETQYF.

The genes are TRBV4-1 and TRBJ1-5, with no clear D. Germline lookup yields CDR1 MGHRA and CDR2 YSYEKL. Trimming stripped 1 base from V and 0 bases from J, with 13 bases between. The CDR3 loop spans 17 amino acids. CDR3 nucleotide sequence: TGCGCCAGCAGCCAAGGTGGCAGAACCTATAGCAATCAGCCCCAGCATTTT. Encoded protein: CASSQGGRTYSNQPQHF.

In the case of this clone: Other DNA sequences in the same sample also yield this CDR3. V and J are TRBV4-1 and TRBJ2-1, with a weak D call TRBD2 (6 bases). The CDR3 extends over 15 amino acids. V lost 0 bases, J lost 2 bases, and 8 bases lay in between. CDR1 and CDR2 from the germline V gene are MGHRA and YSYEKL. In DNA, the CDR3 is TGCGCCAGCAGCCAAGAAGCGGGCCCCTACAATGAGCAGTTCTTC. Its protein is CASSQEAGPYNEQFF.

V gene TRBV4-1 combines with J gene TRBJ2-1, with D tentatively TRBD2 (6 bases). CDR3 length equals 17 residues. Germline CDR1 is MGHRA and CDR2 is YSYEKL. V lost 0 bases and J lost 4, with 16 bases in between. The CDR3 here is CASSQELAGSEYNEQFF. The CDR3 DNA follows: TGCGCCAGCAGCCAAGAGTTGGCGGGAAGCGAGTACAATGAGCAGTTCTTC.

The CDR3 here is CASMSRLAGGNEQFF. The DNA of the CDR3 is TGTGCCAGCATGTCGCGGCTAGCGGGAGGCAATGAGCAGTTCTTC. The chain carries TRBV11-2 and TRBJ2-1; 11 positions agree with TRBD2. The CDR3 is 15 amino acids. The germline gives CDR1 SGHAT, CDR2 FQNNGV. Trimming at V came to 7 bases and at J to 6 bases, leaving 8 bases not matched to a gene. The full variable domain, rest sourced from reference TRBV11-2 and TRBJ2-1, is EAGVAQSPRYKIIEKRQSVAFWCNPISGHATLYWYQQILGQGPKLLIQFQNNGVVDDSQLPKDRFSAERLKGVDSTLKIQPAKLEDSAVYLCASMSRLAGGNEQFFGPGTRLTVL.

This clone has just one count. This sequence joins TRBV7-3 and TRBJ1-3, with D maybe TRBD1 (6 bases). The V and J ends lost 5 bases and 4 bases respectively, with 21 bases between them. The CDR3 has 17 amino acids. The V gene's germline CDR1 is SGHTA and CDR2 FQGTGA. In DNA, the CDR3 is TGTGCCAGCAGCCGACAGGACCCTTCTATCTCGGGAAACACCATATATTTT. It encodes CASSRQDPSISGNTIYF.

This clone was detected once. The chain is built from TRBV11-2 and TRBJ2-1; D not resolved. The CDR3 has 15 residues. CDR1 and CDR2 (germline): SGHAT, FQNNGV. Trimming stripped 1 base from V and 7 bases from J, with 14 bases between. The CDR3 region has the DNA TGTGCCAGCAGCTTAGGGGGTGGTCCATTGAATGAGCAGTTCTTC. This gives the protein CASSLGGGPLNEQFF.